This T cell receptor (beta chain) appears in the sequencing data of a study of blood T cell repertoires in COVID-19. Study-wide context: Sites in the United States, Italy and Spain provided acute and convalescent COVID-19 samples.

This CDR3 spans 14 amino acids. The trim removed 9 bases at V and 6 bases at J, leaving 9 bases unmatched. Germline CDR1 is SNHLY and CDR2 is FYNNEI. The method was immunoSEQ multiplex PCR; TCRdb's version includes in-frame clones alone and lacks a portion of them. The sample records 200,000 to 300,000 clones, 87% being singletons. The chain uses TRBV2 and TRBJ2-2; 8 bases are a match to TRBD2. Sequencing was done on a sample of PBMCs or T cells enriched from blood (not recorded which). This TCR derives from a woman in her 30s with acute COVID-19. The CDR3 region has the DNA TGTGCCAGAGGAGGCGGGGGGCCGTCCGGGGAGCTGTTTTTT. Residues: CARGGGGPSGELFF.